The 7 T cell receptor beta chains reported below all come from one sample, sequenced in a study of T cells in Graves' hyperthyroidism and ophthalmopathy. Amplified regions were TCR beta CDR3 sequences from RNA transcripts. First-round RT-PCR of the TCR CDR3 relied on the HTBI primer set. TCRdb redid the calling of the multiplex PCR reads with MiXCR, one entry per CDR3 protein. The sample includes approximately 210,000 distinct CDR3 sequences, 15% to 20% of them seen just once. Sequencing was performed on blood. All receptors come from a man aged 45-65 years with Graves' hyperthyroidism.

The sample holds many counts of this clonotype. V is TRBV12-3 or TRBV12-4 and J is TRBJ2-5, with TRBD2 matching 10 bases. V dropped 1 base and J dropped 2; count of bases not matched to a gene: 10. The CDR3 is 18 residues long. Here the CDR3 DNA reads TGTGCCAGCAGTTTAGGAATTGCGGGACTAGCGAATCAAGAGACCCAGTACTTC. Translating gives CASSLGIAGLANQETQYF.

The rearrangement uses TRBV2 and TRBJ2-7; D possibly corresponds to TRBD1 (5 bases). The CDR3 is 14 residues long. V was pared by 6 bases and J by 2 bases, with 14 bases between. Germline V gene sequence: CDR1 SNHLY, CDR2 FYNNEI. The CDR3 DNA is TGTGCCAGCAGGGTCATCAGGGCTACCTACGAGCAGTACTTC. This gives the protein CASRVIRATYEQYF.

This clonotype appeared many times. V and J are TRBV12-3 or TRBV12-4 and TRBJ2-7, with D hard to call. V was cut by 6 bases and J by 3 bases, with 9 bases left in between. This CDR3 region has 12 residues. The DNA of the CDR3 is TGTGCCAGCAGCCCTGACAACTACGAGCAGTACTTC. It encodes CASSPDNYEQYF.

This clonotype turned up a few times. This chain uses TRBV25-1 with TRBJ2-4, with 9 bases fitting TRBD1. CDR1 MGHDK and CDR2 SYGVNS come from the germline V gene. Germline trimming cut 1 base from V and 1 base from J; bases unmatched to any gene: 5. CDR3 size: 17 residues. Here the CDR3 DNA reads TGTGCCAGCAGTGAATCGGTGGGGACAGGGGCCAAAAACATTCAGTACTTC. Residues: CASSESVGTGAKNIQYF.

CDR3 coding DNA: TGTGCCAGCAGAATAGCGGAGGCAGATACGCAGTATTTT. This translates into CASRIAEADTQYF. This chain uses TRBV5-5 with TRBJ2-3, with D possibly being TRBD2 (6 bases). The CDR3 runs 13 residues. In germline, CDR1 is SGHKS, CDR2 YYEKEE (reference sequence). V was cut by 5 bases and J by 4 bases, with 11 bases left in between.

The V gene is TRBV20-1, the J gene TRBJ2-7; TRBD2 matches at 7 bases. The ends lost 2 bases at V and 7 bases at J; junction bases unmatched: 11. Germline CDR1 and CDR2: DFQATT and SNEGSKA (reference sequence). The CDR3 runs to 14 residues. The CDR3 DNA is TGCAGTGCTAGAAAGGGCGGGAGTTTCTATGAGCAGTACTTC. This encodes CSARKGGSFYEQYF.

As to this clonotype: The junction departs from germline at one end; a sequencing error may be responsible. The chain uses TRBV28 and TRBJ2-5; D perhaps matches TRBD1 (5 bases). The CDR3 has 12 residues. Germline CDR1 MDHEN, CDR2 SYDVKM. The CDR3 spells CASSLPGFRANF. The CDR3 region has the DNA TGTGCCAGCAGTTTACCAGGGTTCAGGGCCAACTTC.